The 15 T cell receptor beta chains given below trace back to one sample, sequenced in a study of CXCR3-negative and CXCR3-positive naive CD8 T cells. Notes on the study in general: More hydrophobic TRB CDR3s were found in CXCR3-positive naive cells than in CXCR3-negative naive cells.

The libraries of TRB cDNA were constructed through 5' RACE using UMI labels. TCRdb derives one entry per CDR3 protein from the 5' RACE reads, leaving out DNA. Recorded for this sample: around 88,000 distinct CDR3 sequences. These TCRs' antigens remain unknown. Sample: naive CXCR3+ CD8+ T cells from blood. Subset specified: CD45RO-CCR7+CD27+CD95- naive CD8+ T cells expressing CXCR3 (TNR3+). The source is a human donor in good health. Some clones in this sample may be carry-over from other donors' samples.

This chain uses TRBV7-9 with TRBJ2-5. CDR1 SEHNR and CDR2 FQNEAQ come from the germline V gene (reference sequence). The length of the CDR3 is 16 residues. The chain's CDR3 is CASSLAETGYQETQYF.

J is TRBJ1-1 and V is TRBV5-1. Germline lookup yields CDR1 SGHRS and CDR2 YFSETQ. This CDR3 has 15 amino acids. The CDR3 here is CASSLFSGVLHLAFF.

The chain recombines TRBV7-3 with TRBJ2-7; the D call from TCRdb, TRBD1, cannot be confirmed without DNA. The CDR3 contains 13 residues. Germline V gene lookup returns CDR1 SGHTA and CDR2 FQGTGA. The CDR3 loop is CASSLGGGQEQYF. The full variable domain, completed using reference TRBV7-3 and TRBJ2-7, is GAGVSQTPSNKVTEKGKYVELRCDPISGHTALYWYRQSLGQGPEFLIYFQGTGAADDSGLPNDRFFAVRPEGSVSTLKIQRTERGDSAVYLCASSLGGGQEQYFGPGTRLTVT.

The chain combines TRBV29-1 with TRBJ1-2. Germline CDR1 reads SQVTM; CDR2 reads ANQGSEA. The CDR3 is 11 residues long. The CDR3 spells CSVEVRDGYTF.

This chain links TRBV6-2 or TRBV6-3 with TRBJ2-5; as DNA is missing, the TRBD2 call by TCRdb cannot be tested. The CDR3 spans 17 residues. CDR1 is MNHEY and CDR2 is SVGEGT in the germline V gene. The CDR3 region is CASSYSRLAGNQETQYF.

This chain's CDR3 is CAITGTGGEQYF. The V gene is TRBV10-3, the J gene TRBJ2-7; checking the TCRdb D call of TRBD1 is not possible without DNA. The CDR3 has 12 amino acids. Germline V lookup: CDR1 ENHRY, CDR2 SYGVKD.

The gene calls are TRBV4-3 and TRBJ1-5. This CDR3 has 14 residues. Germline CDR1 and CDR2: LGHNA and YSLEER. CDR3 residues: CASSQDLDNQPQHF.

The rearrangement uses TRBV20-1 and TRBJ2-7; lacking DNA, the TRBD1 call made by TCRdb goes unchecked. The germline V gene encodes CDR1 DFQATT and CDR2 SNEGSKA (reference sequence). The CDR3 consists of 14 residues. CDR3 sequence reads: CSARGAPRPYEQYF.

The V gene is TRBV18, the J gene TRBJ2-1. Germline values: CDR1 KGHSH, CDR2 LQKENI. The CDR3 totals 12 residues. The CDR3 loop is CASSPGNNEQFF.

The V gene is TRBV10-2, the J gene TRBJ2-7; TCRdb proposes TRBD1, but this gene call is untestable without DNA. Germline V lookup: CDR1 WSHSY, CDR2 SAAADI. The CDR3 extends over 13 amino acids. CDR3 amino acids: CATGGSNTYEQYF.

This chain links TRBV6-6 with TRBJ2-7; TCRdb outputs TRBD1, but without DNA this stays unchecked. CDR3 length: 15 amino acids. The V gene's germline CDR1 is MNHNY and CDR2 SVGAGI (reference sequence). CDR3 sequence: CASSHVGTGGYEQYF.

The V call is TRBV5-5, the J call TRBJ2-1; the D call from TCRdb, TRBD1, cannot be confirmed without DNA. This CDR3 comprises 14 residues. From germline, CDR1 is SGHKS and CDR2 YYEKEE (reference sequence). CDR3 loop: CASSLARGGNEQFF. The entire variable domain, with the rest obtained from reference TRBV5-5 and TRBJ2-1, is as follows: DAGVTQSPTHLIKTRGQQVTLRCSPISGHKSVSWYQQVLGQGPQFIFQYYEKEERGRGNFPDRFSARQFPNYSSELNVNALLLGDSALYLCASSLARGGNEQFFGPGTRLTVL.

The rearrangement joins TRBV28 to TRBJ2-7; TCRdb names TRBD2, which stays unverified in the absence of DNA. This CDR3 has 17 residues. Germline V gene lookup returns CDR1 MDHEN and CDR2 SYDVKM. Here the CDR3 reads CASSFGASGGVSYEQYF.

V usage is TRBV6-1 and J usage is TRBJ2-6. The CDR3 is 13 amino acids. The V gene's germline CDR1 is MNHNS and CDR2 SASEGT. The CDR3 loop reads CASRVIGANVLTF.

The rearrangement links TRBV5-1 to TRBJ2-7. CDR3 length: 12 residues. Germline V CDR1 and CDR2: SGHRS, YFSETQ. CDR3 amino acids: CASSWAGNEQYF.